This entry features one T cell receptor beta chain sequence. The antigen remains undetermined. Healthy Caucasian individuals from Russia aged roughly 6 to 90 served as donors. The entry originates in a study of blood T cells in healthy people across ages. In the study overall: In model experiments, template switching was able to capture about one barcoded beta molecule for every two T cells that were present. Points from the study as a whole: Researchers report that TCR beta diversity correlated strongly with naive T cell percentage.

CDR1 DFQATT and CDR2 SNEGSKA come from the germline V gene (reference sequence). Trimming pared 5 bases from V and 3 bases from J, leaving 11 bases between. The CDR3 is made up of 13 amino acids. Combining a sample-barcoded 5' primer with a J-beta primer mix, a second PCR ran for roughly 6 to 12 cycles. TCRdb recomputed calls from the 5' RACE reads with MiXCR, one row per CDR3 protein. The table has about 640,000 distinct CDR3 sequences, approximately 59% seen once. Input material: blood. The gene calls are TRBV20-1 and TRBJ2-1; D is perhaps TRBD1 (6 bases). The TCR originated in a man between 60 and 75 years old in good health. DNA of the CDR3: TGCAGTGCTGCAGGGGATGGCTACAATGAGCAGTTCTTC. It codes for CSAAGDGYNEQFF.